What follows describes a single T cell receptor (beta chain). This clonotype was counted many times. Its antigen target is currently unknown. No base quality values were provided; no much bigger clone lies one nucleotide off. Library generation was performed with multiplex PCR. Sequencing relied on an Illumina HiSeq 4000. To build TCR beta libraries, CDR3 regions were amplified by Arm-PCR using iRepertoire HTBI primers. Gel purification was performed on PCR products prior to sequencing. The original pipeline was this. Across samples, 62 TRBV and 13 to 15 TRBJ segments were identified and used for gene usage analysis of CDR3 amino acid clonotypes. COPE and FqMerger were used to merge filtered high-quality paired reads into contigs. BLAST was used to align contigs to IMGT TRBV, TRBD and TRBJ reference genes, with CDR3 defined following IMGT. Any clonotype with a frequency above 0.1% was counted as a highly expanded clone. Shannon entropy served as the measure of repertoire diversity, while the Gini coefficient captured V-J evenness. Public clonotypes were defined as clonotypes shared by more than one individual. Starting from the raw public reads, TCRdb applied fastp trimming at Q25, assembled clones with MiXCR and retained in-frame beta chains. Entries are consolidated by CDR3 protein sequence, retaining the most common genes and DNA. None of the V and J calls come from the authors' own analysis; TCRdb made them. The table for this sample lists about half a million distinct CDR3 sequences; less than 25% of them were counted only once. Of the sample, approximately 14% is held by the ten largest clones.

Interpreted using the paper, the time point label stands for: persistent/refractory GD, antithyroid drugs over 5 years with positive TRAb. For both TCR sequencing and RNA sequencing, RNA was extracted from PBMCs using TRIzol. The diagnosis of Graves' disease was made according to American Thyroid Association guidelines. Patients for the study were recruited at an endocrinology department in Xi'an, China. Each patient gave roughly 10 milliliters of peripheral blood, collected in an EDTA anticoagulant tube. PBMCs were isolated by Ficoll Paque Plus density gradient separation without further T cell sorting. RNA quality was checked with an Agilent 2100 Bioanalyzer and agarose gel, and concentration with a NanoDrop 2000. This entry belongs to a study of regulatory T cells in long-lasting Graves disease (dated by TCRdb to about 2021). Regarding the research as a whole: Persistent Graves' disease was defined as persistently positive TSH receptor autoantibodies together with antithyroid drug treatment for over 5 years. This study used TCR sequencing and RNA sequencing of peripheral blood to compare persistent Graves' disease patients against newly diagnosed Graves' disease patients. The study was conducted in China and was registered as a clinical trial. A total of around 35 samples underwent TCR sequencing: around 13 from persistent and roughly 20 from newly diagnosed Graves' disease patients. Persistent Graves' disease patients in the clinical cohort had taken antithyroid drugs for around 10 years on average. What the study reported, not specific to this receptor: Sequencing and analysis were restricted to the TCR beta chain. A larger number of public clonotypes was shared among persistent patients (about 2,700) than among newly diagnosed patients (more than 850). As a limitation, the authors acknowledged that the small sample size may reduce accuracy. TRBV28, TRBJ1-2 and TRBJ2-5 were preferentially used in persistent disease, while TRBV20-1 and TRBJ2-1 were favored in newly diagnosed disease. Compared with newly diagnosed patients, persistent Graves' disease patients had lower TCR Shannon entropy and fewer highly expanded clones, which suggests clonal expansion. Peripheral blood alone was examined, since thyroid tissue, which constituted the primary lesion, could not be accessed.

Reading the germline V gene gives CDR1 SGHTA and CDR2 FQGNSA. V drops 6 bases and J drops 4 bases, leaving 16 bases in between. The CDR3 runs 15 residues from the cysteine to the phenylalanine. The kept DNA is CDR3 alone, 45 bases in frame from the first base. The material was peripheral blood mononuclear cells (PBMCs), obtained when the disease was refractory, from a patient treated with antithyroid drugs. The receptor chain draws on TRBV7-2 and TRBJ2-4; TRBD2 is possibly the D segment (6 matching bases). The TCR originated in a female donor with Graves disease. The sequenced DNA is TGTGCCAGCAGGTTCCCGGGACTCGGGAAAAACATTCAGTACTTC. It translates as CASRFPGLGKNIQYF.